A selection of T cell receptor beta chains follows, all from one sample in a study of cytomegalovirus exposure and HLA in healthy donors. Here immunoSEQ multiplex PCR was the method, and the copy in TCRdb shows in-frame clones only, minus some. In the table there are 150,000 to 200,000 clones, 82% of which are singletons. The sequencing sample was made of PBMCs. These receptors were collected from a man over 45 in good health and CMV-seropositive. The CDR3 runs from the conserved cysteine through the conserved F or W. The order of the fields is V gene, clone size, J gene, CDR3 protein. Only some rows state a clone size, as once, few, many or a class for expanded clones.

v_call: TRBV6-5; clone_size: few; j_call: NA; cdr3_aa: CASSYGQGRYEQYF
v_call: TRBV4-3; clone_size: NA; j_call: TRBJ2-1; cdr3_aa: CASSQEDYPTNEQFF
v_call: TRBV4-2; clone_size: NA; j_call: TRBJ2-6; cdr3_aa: CASSQENYRESSGANVLTF
v_call: TRBV28; clone_size: NA; j_call: TRBJ1-2; cdr3_aa: CASIAGSVGYTF
v_call: TRBV19; clone_size: NA; j_call: TRBJ2-7; cdr3_aa: CASSMRQGSYEQYF
v_call: TRBV30; clone_size: NA; j_call: TRBJ1-5; cdr3_aa: CAWDKGLNLRGSNQPQHF
v_call: TRBV2; clone_size: once; j_call: TRBJ2-7; cdr3_aa: CASSEAQTLGEQYF
v_call: TRBV4-3; clone_size: NA; j_call: TRBJ2-2; cdr3_aa: CASSQGLTNTGELFF
v_call: TRBV7-2; clone_size: once; j_call: TRBJ1-2; cdr3_aa: CASSLEVSSGGYTF
v_call: TRBV11-2; clone_size: NA; j_call: TRBJ1-1; cdr3_aa: CASSARTGTEAFF
v_call: TRBV15; clone_size: NA; j_call: TRBJ2-1; cdr3_aa: CATSRDRAIRAGESRNEQFF
v_call: TRBV25-1; clone_size: NA; j_call: TRBJ2-7; cdr3_aa: CASSIQGYEQYF
v_call: TRBV6-1; clone_size: few; j_call: TRBJ2-7; cdr3_aa: CASSSGLAAYEQYF
v_call: TRBV14; clone_size: NA; j_call: TRBJ2-1; cdr3_aa: CASSQTGGPFFEQFF
v_call: TRBV28; clone_size: few; j_call: TRBJ2-3; cdr3_aa: CASSLIGGGDTQYF
v_call: TRBV11-3; clone_size: NA; j_call: TRBJ1-1; cdr3_aa: CASSPRGNTEAFF
v_call: TRBV19; clone_size: NA; j_call: TRBJ1-2; cdr3_aa: CASSPRTGGGYTF
v_call: TRBV11-3; clone_size: NA; j_call: TRBJ2-1; cdr3_aa: CASSQTSGYYNEQFF
v_call: TRBV6-6; clone_size: NA; j_call: TRBJ1-5; cdr3_aa: CASSFGGRQPQHF
v_call: TRBV5-6; clone_size: NA; j_call: TRBJ2-2; cdr3_aa: CASSPPSGTGELFF
v_call: TRBV5-1; clone_size: few; j_call: TRBJ2-2; cdr3_aa: CASSQKVEIGELFF
v_call: TRBV7-9; clone_size: medium-sized; j_call: TRBJ1-2; cdr3_aa: CASSLMQGGVNGYTF
v_call: TRBV9; clone_size: NA; j_call: TRBJ2-3; cdr3_aa: CASSVVRDTQYF
v_call: TRBV6-5; clone_size: once; j_call: TRBJ1-6; cdr3_aa: CASSSRTGGSSPLHF
v_call: TRBV4-3; clone_size: NA; j_call: TRBJ1-4; cdr3_aa: CASSQVDRENEKLFF
v_call: TRBV5-1; clone_size: once; j_call: TRBJ2-7; cdr3_aa: CASSGGQGPYEQYF
v_call: TRBV11-2; clone_size: NA; j_call: TRBJ2-1; cdr3_aa: CASSLGSRPGEQFF
v_call: TRBV2; clone_size: NA; j_call: TRBJ1-4; cdr3_aa: CASSTLDRAKEKLFF
v_call: TRBV19; clone_size: NA; j_call: TRBJ2-7; cdr3_aa: CASRDRATYEQYF
v_call: TRBV30; clone_size: NA; j_call: TRBJ1-1; cdr3_aa: CAWSRTGWTEAFF
v_call: TRBV2; clone_size: NA; j_call: TRBJ2-3; cdr3_aa: CASSLITQYF
v_call: TRBV2; clone_size: NA; j_call: TRBJ2-7; cdr3_aa: CASSEGAGIPYEQYF
v_call: TRBV7-3; clone_size: NA; j_call: TRBJ2-2; cdr3_aa: CASSLARPYSNTGELFF
v_call: TRBV7-2; clone_size: few; j_call: TRBJ2-5; cdr3_aa: CASSLGFYTFSETQYF
v_call: TRBV9; clone_size: NA; j_call: TRBJ1-3; cdr3_aa: CASSVGLSSGNTIYF
v_call: TRBV11-2; clone_size: once; j_call: TRBJ2-7; cdr3_aa: CASSFSRVTYEQYF
v_call: TRBV19; clone_size: NA; j_call: TRBJ2-7; cdr3_aa: CASSIGQVVGHEQYF
v_call: TRBV6-5; clone_size: NA; j_call: TRBJ1-6; cdr3_aa: CASSLQAPINSPLHF
v_call: TRBV6-5; clone_size: NA; j_call: TRBJ2-1; cdr3_aa: CASSPSGSSGNEQFF
v_call: TRBV7-9; clone_size: few; j_call: TRBJ1-2; cdr3_aa: CASSDGTVSYGYTF
v_call: TRBV6-1; clone_size: NA; j_call: TRBJ2-5; cdr3_aa: CASSEVGWQTQYF
v_call: TRBV6-6; clone_size: NA; j_call: TRBJ2-7; cdr3_aa: CASSYGQGEVEEQYF
v_call: TRBV28; clone_size: few; j_call: TRBJ2-7; cdr3_aa: CASSLGPGSFYEQYF
v_call: TRBV7-9; clone_size: NA; j_call: TRBJ1-1; cdr3_aa: CASSRGQNTEAFF
v_call: TRBV4-1; clone_size: once; j_call: TRBJ2-1; cdr3_aa: CASSQGGGRVDNEQFF
v_call: TRBV6-5; clone_size: NA; j_call: TRBJ2-7; cdr3_aa: CASSGGLADLYEQYF
v_call: TRBV27; clone_size: NA; j_call: TRBJ2-7; cdr3_aa: CASSLRLEGTYEQYF
v_call: TRBV6-5; clone_size: NA; j_call: TRBJ1-1; cdr3_aa: CASSRSNTEAFF
v_call: TRBV19; clone_size: many; j_call: TRBJ2-2; cdr3_aa: CASSPGYGPGELFF
v_call: TRBV5-1; clone_size: NA; j_call: TRBJ1-5; cdr3_aa: CASSLGTGITQPQHF
v_call: TRBV2; clone_size: NA; j_call: TRBJ1-2; cdr3_aa: CASSESGQFIYGYTF
v_call: TRBV7-8; clone_size: NA; j_call: TRBJ1-5; cdr3_aa: CASSLPYRNQPQHF
v_call: TRBV10-3; clone_size: NA; j_call: TRBJ2-5; cdr3_aa: CAISGGSQGTQYF
v_call: TRBV6-6; clone_size: NA; j_call: TRBJ1-4; cdr3_aa: CASSYTDRENEKLFF
v_call: TRBV25-1; clone_size: NA; j_call: TRBJ1-5; cdr3_aa: CAPQKFPRGNQPQHF
v_call: TRBV5-4; clone_size: NA; j_call: TRBJ1-2; cdr3_aa: CASSYEHDYYGYTF
v_call: TRBV2; clone_size: NA; j_call: TRBJ2-1; cdr3_aa: CASSSTGPSYNEQFF
v_call: TRBV7-6; clone_size: few; j_call: TRBJ2-7; cdr3_aa: CASSLEPTYEQYF
v_call: TRBV30; clone_size: NA; j_call: TRBJ1-1; cdr3_aa: CAWSVSQGDTEAFF